A selection of T cell receptor beta chains follows, all from one sample in a study of technical replicates of blood from several donors. Libraries were prepared by immunoSEQ multiplex PCR; TCRdb keeps only in-frame clonotypes and omits some of them. There are tens of thousands of clones in the sample; about 95% occur only once, and about 0.37% lies in the top ten. Input material: T cells isolated from PBMCs. These receptors were obtained from a human donor in good health. CDR3s include the opening cysteine and the closing phenylalanine or tryptophan. D genes are given only for firm matches.

D gene: TRBD2
V gene: TRBV19
J gene: TRBJ2-2
CDR3 protein: CASSLTSGANTGELFF
CDR3 DNA: TGTGCCAGTAGCCTAACTAGCGGGGCGAACACCGGGGAGCTGTTTTTT

D gene: TRBD2
V gene: TRBV14
J gene: TRBJ2-7
CDR3 protein: CASRNLAGASYEQYF
CDR3 DNA: TGTGCCAGCAGAAACTTAGCGGGAGCCTCCTACGAGCAGTACTTC

D gene: TRBD2
V gene: TRBV7-9
J gene: TRBJ2-1
CDR3 protein: CASSLEGGRDNEQFF
CDR3 DNA: TGTGCCAGCAGCTTAGAGGGCGGGAGGGACAATGAGCAGTTCTTC

D gene: -
V gene: TRBV30
J gene: TRBJ2-1
CDR3 protein: CAWSRDSRNEQFF
CDR3 DNA: TGTGCCTGGAGCCGGGACTCCAGAAATGAGCAGTTCTTC

D gene: -
V gene: TRBV7-9
J gene: TRBJ1-1
CDR3 protein: CASSFTGEAFF
CDR3 DNA: TGTGCCAGCAGCTTCACGGGGGAGGCTTTCTTT

D gene: -
V gene: TRBV11-3
J gene: TRBJ1-1
CDR3 protein: CASSFGQRDTEAFF
CDR3 DNA: TGTGCCAGCAGCTTTGGACAGAGGGACACTGAAGCTTTCTTT

D gene: TRBD1
V gene: TRBV30
J gene: TRBJ2-7
CDR3 protein: CAWGFRGRYEQYF
CDR3 DNA: TGTGCCTGGGGATTCAGGGGGCGCTACGAGCAGTACTTC

D gene: -
V gene: TRBV11-3
J gene: TRBJ2-6
CDR3 protein: CASSLGTAFSGANVLTF
CDR3 DNA: TGTGCCAGCAGCTTAGGGACAGCATTCTCTGGGGCCAACGTCCTGACTTTC

D gene: -
V gene: TRBV6-6
J gene: TRBJ2-7
CDR3 protein: CASSYELRGEQYF
CDR3 DNA: TGTGCCAGCAGTTACGAGTTAAGGGGCGAGCAGTACTTC

D gene: TRBD1
V gene: TRBV28
J gene: TRBJ1-2
CDR3 protein: CASSPPTGAGSGYTF
CDR3 DNA: TGTGCCAGCAGCCCCCCGACAGGGGCAGGGAGTGGCTACACCTTC

D gene: TRBD1
V gene: TRBV10-3
J gene: TRBJ1-5
CDR3 protein: CAISELGTGSNQPQHF
CDR3 DNA: TGTGCCATCAGTGAATTAGGGACAGGGAGCAATCAGCCCCAGCATTTT

D gene: -
V gene: TRBV7-9
J gene: TRBJ1-5
CDR3 protein: CASSLRGGDQPQHF
CDR3 DNA: TGTGCCAGCAGCTTAAGGGGTGGTGATCAGCCCCAGCATTTT

D gene: TRBD1
V gene: TRBV28
J gene: TRBJ2-2
CDR3 protein: CASSSDRGRTGELFF
CDR3 DNA: TGTGCCAGCAGCTCAGACAGGGGGCGAACCGGGGAGCTGTTTTTT

D gene: TRBD2
V gene: TRBV27
J gene: TRBJ2-5
CDR3 protein: CASSYGTRHETQYF
CDR3 DNA: TGTGCCAGCAGTTATGGGACTAGACATGAGACCCAGTACTTC